This T cell receptor beta chain was recorded in a study of Tregs in tolerant kidney transplant recipients. Measured with immunoSEQ multiplex PCR; TCRdb has only the in-frame clones, and not every one. The sample holds 25,000 or so clones. Related graft donors supplied nonmyeloablative bone marrow transplants, and mixed chimerism was transient. The CDR3 covers 13 residues. With 0 bases removed from V and 7 bases from J, the gap between germline ends came to 9 bases. Germline V gives CDR1 SNHLY, CDR2 FYNNEI. Points on this clone: The read ends 3 residues shy of where the CDR3 ends; the end is completed using the germline J gene.

V is TRBV2 and J is TRBJ1-2; D is possibly TRBD1 (5 bases). The TCR comes from a human patient who received a combined kidney and bone marrow transplant. Some of these T cells may belong to the graft donor. Specimen: CD4+ T cells from blood (PBMCs), collected 6 months after the transplant. This CDR3 is CASSEALGAGYTF. CDR3 DNA, as far as it was read: TGTGCCAGCAGTGAAGCGCTTGGGGCTGGC.